Below, 4 T cell receptor beta chains from the same sample are listed, as sequenced in a study of T cell repertoires in cytomegalovirus infection. One entry per CDR3 protein results from TCRdb running MiXCR on the reads. The data contain roughly 700,000 distinct CDR3 sequences, about 30% of them seen just once; the ten biggest clones take up 15% to 20%. These receptors are not linked to any known antigen. The specimen comprised cultured PBMCs, sampled from culture after CMV antigen stimulation. These receptors were taken from a human donor in good health (CMV status not recorded). Some clones in this sample may be carry-over from other donors' samples.

This clonotype was detected a few times. The chain couples TRBV7-8 to TRBJ2-2; D unresolved. Looked up from germline, CDR1 is SGHVS and CDR2 is FQNEAQ. V gave up 5 bases and J gave up 3 bases, with 10 bases separating them. The CDR3 spans 14 residues. Written as DNA, the CDR3 is TGTGCCAGCAGCATCCGGGCCCACACCGGGGAGCTGTTTTTT. Its protein is CASSIRAHTGELFF.

This clonotype was counted between two and nine times. The rearrangement uses TRBV20-1 and TRBJ2-1; TRBD2 might be the D (5 bases). The V end was cut by 0 bases, the J end by 1 base, with 13 bases between. The germline V gene has CDR1 DFQATT and CDR2 SNEGSKA (reference sequence). The CDR3 is 16 residues long. This chain's CDR3 is CSARDLGAASYNEQFF. In DNA, the CDR3 is TGCAGTGCTAGAGATTTGGGAGCTGCATCCTACAATGAGCAGTTCTTC.

The chain links TRBV25-1 to TRBJ1-1; D is uncertain. V shed 6 bases and J shed 4 bases, with 6 bases lying between them. The CDR3 totals 11 residues. Germline CDR1 and CDR2: MGHDK and SYGVNS. CDR3 sequence: CASRIGTEAFF. CDR3 bases: TGTGCCAGCAGAATCGGCACTGAAGCTTTCTTT.

This clonotype came up a few times. The chain recombines TRBV30 with TRBJ2-3; D could derive from TRBD1 or TRBD2 (6 bases each). Trimming cost V 1 base and J 1 base, with 18 bases left between them. Germline lookup yields CDR1 GTSNPN and CDR2 SVGIG (reference sequence). There are 17 residues in the CDR3. CDR3 region: CAWSGGVGQSRTDTQYF. CDR3 sequence (DNA): TGTGCCTGGAGTGGGGGGGTAGGACAGTCGCGCACAGATACGCAGTATTTT. Supplemented by reference TRBV30 and TRBJ2-3, the full variable domain reads SQTIHQWPATLVQPVGSPLSLECTVEGTSNPNLYWYRQAAGRGLQLLFYSVGIGQISSEVPQNLSASRPQDRQFILSSKKLLLSDSGFYLCAWSGGVGQSRTDTQYFGPGTRLTVL.